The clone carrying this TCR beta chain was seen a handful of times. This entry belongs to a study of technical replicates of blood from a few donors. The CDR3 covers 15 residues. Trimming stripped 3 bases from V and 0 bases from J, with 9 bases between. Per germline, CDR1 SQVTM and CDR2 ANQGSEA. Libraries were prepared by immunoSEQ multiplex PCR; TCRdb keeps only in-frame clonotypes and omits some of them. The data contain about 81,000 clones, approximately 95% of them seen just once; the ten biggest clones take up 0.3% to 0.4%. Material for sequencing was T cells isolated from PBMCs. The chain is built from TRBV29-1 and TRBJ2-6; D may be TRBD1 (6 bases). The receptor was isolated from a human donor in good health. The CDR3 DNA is TGCAGCGTTGATTCGGACAGCTCTGGGGCCAACGTCCTGACTTTC. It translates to CSVDSDSSGANVLTF.